This T cell receptor (beta chain) was retrieved from a study of T cells expressing NK-cell markers. Study context: Seven donors tested HCMV-seropositive and one tested seronegative among the eight sequenced.

With the 5' RACE reads reprocessed, TCRdb shows one record per CDR3 protein and no DNA. This specimen shows 350,000 to 500,000 distinct CDR3 sequences; the ten leading clones hold more than 7%. The CDR3 extends over 16 amino acids. From germline, CDR1 is LNHDA and CDR2 SQIVND (reference sequence). The sequenced sample consisted of blood T cells: a sorted CD56 or NKG2C T cell subset, CD4+ or CD8+ T cells, or bulk PBMC T cells (not recorded which). This receptor was identified in a woman between 18 and 75 years old in good health. This chain uses TRBV19 with TRBJ2-2; TCRdb proposes TRBD1, but this gene call is untestable without DNA. The CDR3 is CASSPLRDTSTGELFF.